The next 2 T cell receptor beta chains were all read from a single sample in a study of shared clonotypes between healthy human individuals. TCRdb's table, derived via immunoSEQ multiplex PCR, lists solely in-frame clones and lacks some. Among about 2.3 million clones listed, approximately 93% were seen once. Sample: naive CD4+ T cells from PBMCs. As for subset: CD45RA+ positively selected. Every receptor here comes from a man aged 18 to 29 in good health. Some clones in this sample may be carry-over from other donors' samples.

This chain joins TRBV10-3 and TRBJ2-1; the D gene is possibly TRBD1 (6 bases). The CDR3 contains 17 residues. The V and J ends lost 0 bases and 0 bases respectively, with 12 bases between them. Germline-derived CDR1 and CDR2 are ENHRY and SYGVKD. The CDR3 protein is CAISESIGRGSYNEQFF. The CDR3 region has the DNA TGTGCCATCAGTGAGTCGATTGGCAGGGGCTCCTACAATGAGCAGTTCTTC.

This rearrangement joins TRBV12-5 to TRBJ2-1; maybe TRBD2 (5 bases). The V gene lost 6 bases and the J gene lost 2 bases, with 14 bases spanning the gap. Germline CDR1 LGHNT, CDR2 FRNRAP. CDR3 length: 15 amino acids. CDR3 in DNA: TGTGCTAGTGGCCACACGGAGGAGACCTACAATGAGCAGTTCTTC. Amino acid sequence: CASGHTEETYNEQFF.